A selection of T cell receptor beta chains follows, all from one sample in a study of Ad26.COV2.S vaccination and SARS-CoV-2 variants. Sequenced by immunoSEQ multiplex PCR; TCRdb stores in-frame clones only, minus some. The sample has roughly 420,000 clones, approximately 89% seen once; the top ten hold 2.5%. Sample: peripheral blood, taken in a trial of Ad26.COV2.S vaccine versus placebo. The receptors here all came from a person aged 18 to 59 who received the Ad26.COV2.S COVID-19 vaccine or a placebo. The CDR3 runs from the conserved cysteine through the conserved F or W. The order of the fields is CDR3 DNA, CDR3 protein, clone size, V gene, D gene, J gene. The D gene is left open where the match is weak. Size values are once, few and many counts, or a class for expanded clones, and some rows have none.

TGTGCCAGCAGCTTACGAGCAGAAGAGACCCAGTACTTC CASSLRAEETQYF NA TRBV5-4 NA TRBJ2-5
TGCAGTGCTAGTTGGACAGGCGGGTTCGAGCAGTACTTC CSASWTGGFEQYF NA TRBV20-1 TRBD1 TRBJ2-7
TGTGCCAGCAGCTTGGTCTTGAGCGGACAGGGCACATGGAATGAGCAGTTCTTC CASSLVLSGQGTWNEQFF NA TRBV5-4 TRBD1 TRBJ2-1
TGTGCCAGCAGCTTCGGGGGTCGGGGATCGGAGACCCAGTACTTC CASSFGGRGSETQYF NA TRBV5-6 NA TRBJ2-5
TGTGCCACCAGTGATCCCCGTGGGGACCTTCCAGATACGCAGTATTTT CATSDPRGDLPDTQYF NA TRBV24-1 NA TRBJ2-3
TGTGCCAGCAGCTTTGGGCCCCACGGCACAGATACGCAGTATTTT CASSFGPHGTDTQYF NA TRBV7-2 NA TRBJ2-3
TGCGCCAGCAGCTTGTCGGTCTCCGCCGGTGAGCAGTTCTTC CASSLSVSAGEQFF once TRBV5-1 NA TRBJ2-1
TGTGCCAGCAGCCGGGACAGGGAGGACACCATATATTTT CASSRDREDTIYF once TRBV6-5 TRBD1 TRBJ1-3
TGTGCCAGCAGTTCAGGGACGGTATCGTACACCGGGGAGCTGTTTTTT CASSSGTVSYTGELFF once TRBV6-6 NA TRBJ2-2
TGTGCCAGCAGTGGGGGGACAGCAGGCGGCTGGAACATTCAGTACTTC CASSGGTAGGWNIQYF NA TRBV6-1 TRBD1 TRBJ2-4
TGCGCCAGCAGCCCGCGGGACCCGGGGGACACTGAAGCTTTCTTT CASSPRDPGDTEAFF NA TRBV5-1 NA TRBJ1-1
TGTGCCAGCAGGAGGACTAGCGGCACAGATACGCAGTATTTT CASRRTSGTDTQYF NA TRBV6-5 TRBD2 TRBJ2-3
TGCAGCGTTGAAGGAGGACGGTTGTCCTACAATGAGCAGTTCTTC CSVEGGRLSYNEQFF NA TRBV29-1 NA TRBJ2-1
TGTGCCAGCAGCCGGATACTCGGACCCCTCCACTTT CASSRILGPLHF NA TRBV3-1/TRBV3-2 NA TRBJ1-6
TGTGCCAGTACGGGACGGCTGAACACTGAAGCTTTCTTT CASTGRLNTEAFF NA TRBV19 NA TRBJ1-1
TGTGCCAGCAGTTACGAGGACACTGCCAACGTCCTGACTTTC CASSYEDTANVLTF NA TRBV6-6 NA TRBJ2-6
TGTGCCAGCAGTTTATTTGGTGGCACTAATGAAAAACTGTTTTTT CASSLFGGTNEKLFF NA TRBV28 NA TRBJ1-4
TGTGCCAGCAGCCTAGGGACACCTACAGATACGCAGTATTTT CASSLGTPTDTQYF NA TRBV7-2 NA TRBJ2-3
TGTGCCAGCAGTTACTCGGGACCCTACGAGCAGTACTTC CASSYSGPYEQYF NA TRBV6-5 NA TRBJ2-7
TGTGCCAGCAGCGTAGTCTCTGGGGCCAACGTCCTGACTTTC CASSVVSGANVLTF NA TRBV9 NA TRBJ2-6
TGTGCCAGCTCACCTGACAGGGCAAATCAGCCCCAGCATTTT CASSPDRANQPQHF NA TRBV18 TRBD1 TRBJ1-5
TGTGCCAGCAGTGGGGCAGGGGCAGAGACCCAGTACTTC CASSGAGAETQYF NA TRBV2 NA TRBJ2-5